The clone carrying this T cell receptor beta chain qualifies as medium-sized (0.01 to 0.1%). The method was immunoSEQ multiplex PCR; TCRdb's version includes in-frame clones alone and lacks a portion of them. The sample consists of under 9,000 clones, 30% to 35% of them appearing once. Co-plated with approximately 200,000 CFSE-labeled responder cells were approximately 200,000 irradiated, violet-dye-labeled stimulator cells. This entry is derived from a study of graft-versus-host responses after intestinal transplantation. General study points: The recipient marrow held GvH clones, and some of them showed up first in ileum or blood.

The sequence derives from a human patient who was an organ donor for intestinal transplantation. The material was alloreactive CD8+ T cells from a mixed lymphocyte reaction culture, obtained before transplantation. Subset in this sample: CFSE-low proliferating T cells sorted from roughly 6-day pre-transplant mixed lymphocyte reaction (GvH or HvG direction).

The CDR3 protein is CASSLPSGLAGVYEQYF. For the CDR3, the DNA is TGCGCCAGCAGCCTACCCTCGGGACTAGCGGGAGTCTACGAGCAGTACTTC. The rearrangement uses TRBV5-1 and TRBJ2-7, with 14 nucleotides matching TRBD2. Germline V gene sequence: CDR1 SGHRS, CDR2 YFSETQ. J was trimmed by 3 bases and V by 4 bases; bases with no gene match: 9. This CDR3 is built from 17 residues. The whole variable domain, remainder taken from reference TRBV5-1 and TRBJ2-7, is KAGVTQTPRYLIKTRGQQVTLSCSPISGHRSVSWYQQTPGQGLQFLFEYFSETQRNKGNFPGRFSGRQFSNSRSEMNVSTLELGDSALYLCASSLPSGLAGVYEQYFGPGTRLTVT.